This T cell receptor beta chain was documented in a study of blood T cell repertoires in COVID-19. The overall study: The analysed material was cDNA or gDNA that came from T cells, B-cell-depleted T cells, or PBMCs.

The method was immunoSEQ multiplex PCR; TCRdb's version includes in-frame clones alone and lacks a portion of them. The profile shows approximately 220,000 clones, around 82% of them singletons. Participants came from about 23 US areas, aged about 18 to 89 years. The germline V gene has CDR1 MNHEY and CDR2 SVGAGI. The ends were cut back, 0 bases at V and 2 bases at J, with 10 bases in the middle. The CDR3 loop spans 15 amino acids. The sequenced material came from PBMCs or T cells enriched from blood (not recorded which). The V and J genes are TRBV6-5 and TRBJ1-2; D is ambiguous. This receptor was obtained from a woman aged 40 to 49 with acute COVID-19. In DNA form, the CDR3 reads TGTGCCAGCAGTTACTCGAAGGGAGCAAACTATGGCTACACCTTC. Protein product: CASSYSKGANYGYTF.